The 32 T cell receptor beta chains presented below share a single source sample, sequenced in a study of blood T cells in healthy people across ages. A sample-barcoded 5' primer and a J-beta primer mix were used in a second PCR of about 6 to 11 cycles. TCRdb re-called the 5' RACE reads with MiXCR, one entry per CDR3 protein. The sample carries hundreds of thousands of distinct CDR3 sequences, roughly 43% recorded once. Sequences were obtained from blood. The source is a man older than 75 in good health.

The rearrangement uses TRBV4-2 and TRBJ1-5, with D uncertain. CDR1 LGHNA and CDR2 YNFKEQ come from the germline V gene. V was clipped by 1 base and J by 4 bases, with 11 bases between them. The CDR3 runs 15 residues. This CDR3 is CASSQVVGGNQPQHF. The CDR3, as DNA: TGTGCCAGCAGCCAAGTCGTGGGCGGGAATCAGCCCCAGCATTTT.

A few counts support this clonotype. CDR3 coding DNA: TGTGCCAGCAGATCCGGAGTTAGCACAGATACGCAGTATTTT. Translated: CASRSGVSTDTQYF. The chain joins TRBV6-2 or TRBV6-3 to TRBJ2-3; D gene unclear. The germline V gene has CDR1 MNHEY and CDR2 SVGEGT. V lost 6 bases to trimming and J lost 0 bases, with 10 bases between them. The CDR3 consists of 14 residues.

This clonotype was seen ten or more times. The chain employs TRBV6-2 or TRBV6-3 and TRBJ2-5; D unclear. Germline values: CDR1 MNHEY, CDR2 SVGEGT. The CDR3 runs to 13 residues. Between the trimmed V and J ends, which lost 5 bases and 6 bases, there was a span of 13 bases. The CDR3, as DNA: TGTGCCAGCAGTATGTTAGTCGGGCAGACCCAGTACTTC. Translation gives CASSMLVGQTQYF.

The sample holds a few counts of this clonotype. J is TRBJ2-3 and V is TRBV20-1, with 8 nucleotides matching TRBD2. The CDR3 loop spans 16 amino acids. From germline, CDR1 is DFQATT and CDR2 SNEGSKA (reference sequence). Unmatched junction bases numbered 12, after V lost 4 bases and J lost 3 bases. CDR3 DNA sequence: TGCAGTGCTACCTCCTTCGGGAGGGAGGGGACAGATACGCAGTATTTT. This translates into CSATSFGREGTDTQYF.

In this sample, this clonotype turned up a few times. The CDR3 loop is CSAITSRGQNTQYF. The DNA of the CDR3 is TGCAGTGCCATAACCTCCAGGGGGCAAAATACGCAGTATTTT. This rearrangement joins TRBV20-1 to TRBJ2-3, with 8 bases identical to TRBD1. V shed 6 bases, J shed 7 bases, and the junction held 12 bases outside the gene matches. Germline CDR1 DFQATT, CDR2 SNEGSKA (reference sequence). This CDR3 is built from 14 residues.

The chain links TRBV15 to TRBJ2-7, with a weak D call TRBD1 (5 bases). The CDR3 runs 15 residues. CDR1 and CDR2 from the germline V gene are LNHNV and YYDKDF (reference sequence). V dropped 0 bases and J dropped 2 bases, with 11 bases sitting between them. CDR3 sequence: CATSREKQDTYEQYF. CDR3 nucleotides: TGTGCCACCAGCAGAGAAAAACAGGACACCTACGAGCAGTACTTC.

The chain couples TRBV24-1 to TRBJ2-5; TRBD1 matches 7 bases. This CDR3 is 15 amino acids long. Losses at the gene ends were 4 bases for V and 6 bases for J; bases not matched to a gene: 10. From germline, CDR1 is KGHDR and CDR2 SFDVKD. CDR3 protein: CATSDPRQGSQTQYF. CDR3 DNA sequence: TGTGCCACCAGTGACCCACGACAGGGCAGCCAGACCCAGTACTTC.

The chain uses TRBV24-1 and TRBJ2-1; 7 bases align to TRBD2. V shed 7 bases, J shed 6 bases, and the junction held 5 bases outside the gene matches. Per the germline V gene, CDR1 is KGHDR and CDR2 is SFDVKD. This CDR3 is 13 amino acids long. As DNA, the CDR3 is TGTGCCACCAGACGGCGGGGGAGCAATGAGCAGTTCTTC. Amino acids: CATRRRGSNEQFF.

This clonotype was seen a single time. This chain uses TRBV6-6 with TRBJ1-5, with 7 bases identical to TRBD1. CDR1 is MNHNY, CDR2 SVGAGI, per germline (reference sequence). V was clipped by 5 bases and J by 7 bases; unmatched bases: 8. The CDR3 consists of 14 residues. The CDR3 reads CASSRTGAAQPQHF. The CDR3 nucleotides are TGTGCCAGCAGTCGTACAGGGGCGGCGCAGCCCCAGCATTTT.

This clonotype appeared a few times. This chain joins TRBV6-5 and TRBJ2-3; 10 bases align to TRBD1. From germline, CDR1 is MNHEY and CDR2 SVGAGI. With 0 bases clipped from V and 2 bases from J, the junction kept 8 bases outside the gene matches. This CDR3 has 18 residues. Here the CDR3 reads CASSYSPPGQGITDTQYF. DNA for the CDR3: TGTGCCAGCAGTTACTCACCGCCGGGACAGGGGATCACAGATACGCAGTATTTT.

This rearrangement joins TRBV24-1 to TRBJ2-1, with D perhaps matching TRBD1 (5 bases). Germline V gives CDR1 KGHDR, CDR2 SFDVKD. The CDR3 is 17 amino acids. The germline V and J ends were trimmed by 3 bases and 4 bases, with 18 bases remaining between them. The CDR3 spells CATSDQTVPHLYNEQFF. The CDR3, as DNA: TGTGCCACCAGTGATCAGACAGTGCCTCACCTTTACAATGAGCAGTTCTTC.

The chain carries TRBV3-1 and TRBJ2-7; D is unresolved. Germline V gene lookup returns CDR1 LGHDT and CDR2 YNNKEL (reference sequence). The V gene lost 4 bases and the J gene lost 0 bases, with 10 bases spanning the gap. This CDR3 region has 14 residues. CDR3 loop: CASSPDIPSYEQYF. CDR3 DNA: TGTGCCAGCAGCCCCGACATTCCCTCCTACGAGCAGTACTTC.

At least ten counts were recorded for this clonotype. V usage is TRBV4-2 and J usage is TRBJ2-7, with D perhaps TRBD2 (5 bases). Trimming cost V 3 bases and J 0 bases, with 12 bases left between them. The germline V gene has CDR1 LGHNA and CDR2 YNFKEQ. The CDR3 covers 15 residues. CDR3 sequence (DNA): TGTGCCAGCAGCCATAGTACGGGAAGCTCCTACGAGCAGTACTTC. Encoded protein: CASSHSTGSSYEQYF.

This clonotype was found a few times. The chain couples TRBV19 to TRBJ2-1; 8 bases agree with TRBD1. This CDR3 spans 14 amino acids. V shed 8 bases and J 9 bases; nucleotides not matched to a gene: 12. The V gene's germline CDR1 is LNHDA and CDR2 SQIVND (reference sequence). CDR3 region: CASSATGASSEQFF. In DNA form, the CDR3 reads TGTGCCAGTTCAGCGACAGGGGCGTCCAGTGAGCAGTTCTTC.

Written as DNA, the CDR3 is TGTGCCAGCAGTTATGGGGCTAGACCCGGAGTCTACGAGCAGTACTTC. Translating it yields CASSYGARPGVYEQYF. The chain links TRBV6-5 to TRBJ2-7; perhaps TRBD1 as D (5 bases). The CDR3 extends over 16 amino acids. Germline-derived CDR1 and CDR2 are MNHEY and SVGAGI. V lost 3 bases and J 3 bases, leaving 18 bases between the germline ends.

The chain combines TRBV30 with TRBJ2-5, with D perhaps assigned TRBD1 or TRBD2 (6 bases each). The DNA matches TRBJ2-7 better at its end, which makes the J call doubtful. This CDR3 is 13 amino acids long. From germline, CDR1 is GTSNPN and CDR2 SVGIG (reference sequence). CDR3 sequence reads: CAWSVGGRYEQYF. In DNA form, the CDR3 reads TGTGCCTGGAGTGTAGGGGGGAGATACGAGCAGTACTTC.

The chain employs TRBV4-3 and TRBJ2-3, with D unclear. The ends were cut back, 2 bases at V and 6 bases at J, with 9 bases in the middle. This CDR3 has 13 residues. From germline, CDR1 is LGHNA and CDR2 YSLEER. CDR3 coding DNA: TGCGCCAGCAGCCAATCCCAGGCCGATACGCAGTATTTT. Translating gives CASSQSQADTQYF.

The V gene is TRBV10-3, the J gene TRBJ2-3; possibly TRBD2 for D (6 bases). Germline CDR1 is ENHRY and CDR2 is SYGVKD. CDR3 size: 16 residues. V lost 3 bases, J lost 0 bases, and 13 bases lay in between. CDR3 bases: TGTGCCATCAGTGATTTGACTAGGATGAGCACAGATACGCAGTATTTT. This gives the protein CAISDLTRMSTDTQYF.

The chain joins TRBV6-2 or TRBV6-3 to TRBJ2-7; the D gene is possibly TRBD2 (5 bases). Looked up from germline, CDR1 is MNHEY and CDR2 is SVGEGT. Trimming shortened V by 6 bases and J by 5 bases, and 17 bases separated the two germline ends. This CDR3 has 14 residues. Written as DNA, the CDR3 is TGTGCCAGCAGGATCATCGGGGTCCCCAACGAGCAGTACTTC. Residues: CASRIIGVPNEQYF.

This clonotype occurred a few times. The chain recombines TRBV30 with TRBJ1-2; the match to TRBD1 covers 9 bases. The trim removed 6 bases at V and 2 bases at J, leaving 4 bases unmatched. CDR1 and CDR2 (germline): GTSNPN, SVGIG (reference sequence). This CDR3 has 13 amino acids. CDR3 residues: CACQTGGNYGYTF. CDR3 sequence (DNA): TGTGCCTGTCAAACAGGGGGCAACTATGGCTACACCTTC.

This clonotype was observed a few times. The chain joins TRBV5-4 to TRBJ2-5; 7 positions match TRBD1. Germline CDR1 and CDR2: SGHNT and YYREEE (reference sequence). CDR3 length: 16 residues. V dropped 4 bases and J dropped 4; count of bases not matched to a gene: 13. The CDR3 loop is CASSRDEGAVTETQYF. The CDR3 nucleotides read TGTGCCAGCAGCCGGGATGAGGGGGCGGTTACAGAGACCCAGTACTTC.

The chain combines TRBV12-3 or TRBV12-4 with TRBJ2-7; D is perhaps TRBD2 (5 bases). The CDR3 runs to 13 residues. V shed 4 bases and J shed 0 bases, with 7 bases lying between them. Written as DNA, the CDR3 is TGTGCCAGCAGTTCGGCGGGCTCCTACGAGCAGTACTTC. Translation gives CASSSAGSYEQYF.

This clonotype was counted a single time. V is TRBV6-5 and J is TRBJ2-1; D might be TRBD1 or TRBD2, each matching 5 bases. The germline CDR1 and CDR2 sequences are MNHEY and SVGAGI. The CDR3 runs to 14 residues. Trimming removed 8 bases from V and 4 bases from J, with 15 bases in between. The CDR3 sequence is CASQDGDHYNEQFF. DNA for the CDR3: TGTGCCAGCCAGGATGGGGACCATTACAATGAGCAGTTCTTC.

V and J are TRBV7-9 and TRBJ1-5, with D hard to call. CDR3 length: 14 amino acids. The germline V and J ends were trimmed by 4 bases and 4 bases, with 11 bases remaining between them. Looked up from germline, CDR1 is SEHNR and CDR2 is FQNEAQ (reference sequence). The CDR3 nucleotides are TGTGCCAGCAGCTCAGACACCTCTAATCAGCCCCAGCATTTT. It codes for CASSSDTSNQPQHF. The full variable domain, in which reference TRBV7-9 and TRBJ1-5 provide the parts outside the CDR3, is DTGVSQNPRHKITKRGQNVTFRCDPISEHNRLYWYRQTLGQGPEFLTYFQNEAQLEKSRLLSDRFSAERPKGSFSTLEIQRTEQGDSAMYLCASSSDTSNQPQHFGDGTRLSIL.

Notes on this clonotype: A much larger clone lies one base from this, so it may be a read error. This CDR3 is CSVEDPRSSQAGISYNEQYF. The CDR3 DNA reads as TGCAGCGTTGAAGATCCCCGGTCATCGCAAGCGGGCATCTCCTACAATGAGCAGTACTTC. J is TRBJ2-1 and V is TRBV29-1; weak D call: TRBD2 (6 bases). The DNA matches TRBJ2-7 better at its end, which makes the J call doubtful. The germline gives CDR1 SQVTM, CDR2 ANQGSEA. The CDR3 is 20 amino acids.

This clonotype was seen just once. This chain's CDR3 is CSAKPTGAGQPQHF. CDR3 bases: TGCAGTGCTAAACCGACAGGGGCAGGACAGCCCCAGCATTTT. The chain recombines TRBV20-1 with TRBJ1-5, with 8 nucleotides matching TRBD1. V dropped 4 bases and J dropped 7; count of bases not matched to a gene: 9. Per germline, CDR1 DFQATT and CDR2 SNEGSKA (reference sequence). The CDR3 runs to 14 residues.

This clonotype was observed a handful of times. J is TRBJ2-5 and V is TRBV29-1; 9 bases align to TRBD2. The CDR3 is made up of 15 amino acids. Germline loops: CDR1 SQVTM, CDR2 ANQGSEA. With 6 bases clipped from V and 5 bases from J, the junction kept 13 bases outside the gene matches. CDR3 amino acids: CSVKRTSDPQETQYF. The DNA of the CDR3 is TGCAGCGTCAAGCGGACTAGCGATCCACAGGAGACCCAGTACTTC.

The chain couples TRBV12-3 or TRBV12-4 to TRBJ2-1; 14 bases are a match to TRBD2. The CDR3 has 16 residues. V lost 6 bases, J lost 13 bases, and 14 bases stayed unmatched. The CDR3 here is CASRGTGTSGSGFQFF. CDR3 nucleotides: TGTGCCAGCAGGGGAACCGGGACTAGCGGGAGTGGGTTCCAGTTCTTC.

The CDR3 protein is CASSGGGTGTTEQFF. The CDR3 DNA reads as TGTGCCAGCAGTGGAGGGGGGACAGGGACAACTGAGCAGTTCTTC. The chain carries TRBV7-2 and TRBJ2-1; the match to TRBD1 covers 9 bases. The CDR3 consists of 15 residues. Germline CDR1 SGHTA, CDR2 FQGNSA. With 6 bases clipped from V and 9 bases from J, the junction kept 12 bases outside the gene matches. Filled out from reference TRBV7-2 and TRBJ2-1, the complete variable domain reads GAGVSQSPSNKVTEKGKDVELRCDPISGHTALYWYRQSLGQGLEFLIYFQGNSAPDKSGLPSDRFSAERTGGSVSTLTIQRTQQEDSAVYLCASSGGGTGTTEQFFGPGTRLTVL.

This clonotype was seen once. CDR3 amino acids: CASSRQDRDGYTF. The DNA for the CDR3 is TGTGCCAGCAGCCGCCAGGATAGGGATGGCTACACCTTC. The genes are TRBV14 and TRBJ1-2; D gene unclear. V was clipped by 4 bases and J by 6 bases, with 12 bases between them. There are 13 residues in the CDR3. Germline CDR1 and CDR2: SGHDN and FVKESK.

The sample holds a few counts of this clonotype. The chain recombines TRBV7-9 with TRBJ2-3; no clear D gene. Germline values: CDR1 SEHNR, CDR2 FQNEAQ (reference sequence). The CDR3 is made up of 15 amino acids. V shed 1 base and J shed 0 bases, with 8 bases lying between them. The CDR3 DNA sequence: TGTGCCAGCAGCTTAGGAATCATTAGCACAGATACGCAGTATTTT. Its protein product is CASSLGIISTDTQYF. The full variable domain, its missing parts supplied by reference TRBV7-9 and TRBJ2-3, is DTGVSQNPRHKITKRGQNVTFRCDPISEHNRLYWYRQTLGQGPEFLTYFQNEAQLEKSRLLSDRFSAERPKGSFSTLEIQRTEQGDSAMYLCASSLGIISTDTQYFGPGTRLTVL.

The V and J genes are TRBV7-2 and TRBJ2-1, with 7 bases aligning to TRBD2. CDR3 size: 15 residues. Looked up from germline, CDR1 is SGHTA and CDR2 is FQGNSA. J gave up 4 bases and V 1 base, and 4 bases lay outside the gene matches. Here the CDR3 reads CASSLGQAGYNEQFF. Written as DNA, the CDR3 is TGTGCCAGCAGCTTAGGCCAAGCGGGATACAATGAGCAGTTCTTC.